This entry concerns a single T cell receptor beta chain. This entry is derived from a study of CXCR3-negative and CXCR3-positive naive CD8 T cells. The TRB libraries of cDNA were built by UMI-labeled 5' RACE. TCRdb reprocessed the 5' RACE reads; each CDR3 protein has one entry and no DNA is given. The sample yields 69,000 or so distinct CDR3 sequences, of which the top ten take up roughly 1.5%. The CDR3 is made up of 15 amino acids. Germline lookup yields CDR1 SEHNR and CDR2 FQNEAQ (reference sequence). The sequenced sample was naive CXCR3- CD8+ T cells from blood. This sample's subset: CD45RO-CCR7+CD27+CD95- naive CD8+ T cells lacking CXCR3 (TNR3-). V and J are TRBV7-9 and TRBJ2-1; without DNA, the TCRdb call of TRBD1 cannot be checked. This TCR was sampled from a human donor in good health. Some clones in this sample may be carry-over from other donors' samples. This CDR3 reads CASSISGRDPMEQFF.